Listed here are 14 T cell receptor beta chains from one sample, sequenced in a study of OX40 agonist ivuxolimab in advanced cancers. Profiling relied on immunoSEQ multiplex PCR, and the TCRdb table lists in-frame clones only, not all of them. Altogether about 26,000 clones are present, roughly 86% being singletons, with the ten largest covering nearly 20%. The specimen was CD4+ or CD8+ T cells sorted from blood, collected in a trial of the OX40 agonist ivuxolimab. The receptors come from an adult with an advanced solid tumor such as melanoma, head and neck, liver or kidney cancer.

In this sample, this clone turned up a few times. In DNA form, the CDR3 reads TGCGCCAGCAGCCAAGGCAGGAACACTGAAGCTTTCTTT. It specifies CASSQGRNTEAFF. The chain combines TRBV4-1 with TRBJ1-1, with D unclear. CDR3 length: 13 amino acids. CDR1 is MGHRA, CDR2 YSYEKL, per germline. Trimming removed 1 base at V and 1 base at J, with 4 bases between.

This chain links TRBV2 with TRBJ2-3; D may be TRBD1 (6 bases). Between the trimmed V and J ends, which lost 10 bases and 0 bases, there was a span of 14 bases. Germline V gene data show CDR1 as SNHLY and CDR2 as FYNNEI. CDR3 size: 14 residues. CDR3 sequence: CATGRQVSTDTQYF. CDR3 nucleotide sequence: TGTGCCACCGGTCGACAGGTTAGCACAGATACGCAGTATTTT.

V gene TRBV11-2 combines with J gene TRBJ2-7, with D perhaps matching TRBD1 (5 bases). The germline V gene has CDR1 SGHAT and CDR2 FQNNGV. The CDR3 has 13 residues. Trimming took 1 base from V and 3 from J, leaving 7 bases between them. The CDR3 nucleotides are TGTGCCAGCAGCTTAGCCAGGGACTACGAGCAGTACTTC. Translated: CASSLARDYEQYF. The full variable domain, in which reference TRBV11-2 and TRBJ2-7 provide the parts outside the CDR3, is EAGVAQSPRYKIIEKRQSVAFWCNPISGHATLYWYQQILGQGPKLLIQFQNNGVVDDSQLPKDRFSAERLKGVDSTLKIQPAKLEDSAVYLCASSLARDYEQYFGPGTRLTVT.

This sequence joins TRBV5-4 and TRBJ2-2; D gene ambiguous. The CDR3 length is 12 residues. V was shortened by 2 bases and J by 2 bases, with 1 base between the two germline ends. Germline V CDR1 and CDR2: SGHNT, YYREEE (reference sequence). CDR3 nucleotide sequence: TGTGCCAGCAGCTTTAACACCGGGGAGCTGTTTTTT. As protein: CASSFNTGELFF.

The chain is built from TRBV2 and TRBJ2-5; D remains ambiguous. Trimming took 1 base from V and 5 from J, leaving 11 bases between them. Germline-derived CDR1 and CDR2 are SNHLY and FYNNEI. The CDR3 loop spans 14 amino acids. This chain's CDR3 is CASSEESRAETQYF. CDR3 nucleotides: TGTGCCAGCAGTGAAGAGAGTAGGGCGGAGACCCAGTACTTC.

The rearrangement joins TRBV9 to TRBJ2-5; the match to TRBD1 covers 8 bases. The DNA end is a closer match to TRBJ2-7, so the J assignment may be wrong. The CDR3 sequence is 15 residues long. Germline V lookup: CDR1 SGDLS, CDR2 YYNGEE. In DNA form, the CDR3 reads TGTGCCAGCGCGGGTGCAGGGGGCGGTTTTGACGAGCAGTACTTC. This gives the protein CASAGAGGGFDEQYF.

The chain recombines TRBV28 with TRBJ1-6; D might be TRBD1 (5 bases). The CDR3 has 17 amino acids. Trimming cost V 6 bases and J 1 base, with 16 bases left between them. CDR1 is MDHEN, CDR2 SYDVKM, per germline. The DNA of the CDR3 is TGTGCCAGCAGCCCCGCGGGGGGGAAGTCCTATAATTCACCCCTCCACTTT. It yields the protein CASSPAGGKSYNSPLHF.

This chain uses TRBV10-2 with TRBJ1-2; possible D gene TRBD1, 5 bases. Germline V gene data show CDR1 as WSHSY and CDR2 as SAAADI. The CDR3 covers 16 residues. Trimming left V 5 bases short and J 6 bases short, with 22 bases between. CDR3 DNA sequence: TGCGCCAGCAGTCAGGGTTTGGGGGTCCGCTTAGATGGCTACACCTTC. Translating it yields CASSQGLGVRLDGYTF.

This chain connects TRBV7-9 to TRBJ1-5; weak D call: TRBD1 (5 bases). With 6 bases removed from V and 3 bases from J, the gap between germline ends came to 9 bases. This CDR3 contains 13 residues. CDR1 SEHNR and CDR2 FQNEAQ come from the germline V gene (reference sequence). The CDR3 DNA sequence: TGTGCCAGCAGTCCAGGGAACAATCAGCCCCAGCATTTT. It translates to CASSPGNNQPQHF.

J is TRBJ2-7 and V is TRBV10-1, with 10 bases aligning to TRBD2. This CDR3 comprises 14 residues. Trimming at V came to 6 bases and at J to 5 bases, leaving 7 bases not matched to a gene. The germline V gene encodes CDR1 WNHNN and CDR2 SYGVQD (reference sequence). CDR3 nucleotides: TGCGCCAGCAGCCGAGGGCTAGCGGGAGACGAGCAGTACTTC. This codes for CASSRGLAGDEQYF.

V gene TRBV2 combines with J gene TRBJ1-5; no reliable D call. V was shortened by 3 bases and J by 3 bases, with 9 bases between the two germline ends. The CDR3 length is 14 residues. Germline CDR1 and CDR2: SNHLY and FYNNEI. CDR3 amino acids: CASSDRMINQPQHF. The DNA for the CDR3 is TGTGCCAGCAGTGACAGGATGATCAATCAGCCCCAGCATTTT.

To note about this clone: The junction does not match germline at one end; this may be a read error. The V gene is TRBV19, the J gene TRBJ1-5, with 8 bases that match TRBD1. CDR3 length equals 15 residues. In germline, CDR1 is LNHDA, CDR2 SQIVND (reference sequence). The CDR3 coding sequence is TGTGCCAGTAGTATAGTGGCAGGGGGCAAACAGCCCCAGCATTTT. Translated: CASSIVAGGKQPQHF.

This chain uses TRBV5-6 with TRBJ2-5, with D maybe TRBD1 (6 bases). The germline V and J ends were trimmed by 1 base and 6 bases, with 16 bases remaining between them. Germline values: CDR1 SGHDT, CDR2 YYEEEE. The CDR3 spans 15 residues. This CDR3 reads CASSLNRELRKTQYF. The CDR3 bases are TGTGCCAGCAGCTTGAACAGGGAGTTAAGGAAGACCCAGTACTTC.

The chain joins TRBV2 to TRBJ2-1, with TRBD2 as a possible D gene (5 bases). Germline-derived CDR1 and CDR2 are SNHLY and FYNNEI. V lost 10 bases and J 0 bases, leaving 10 bases between the germline ends. The CDR3 has 13 residues. CDR3 amino acids: CAIPDSSYNEQFF. The DNA of the CDR3 is TGTGCCATCCCGGACTCCTCCTACAATGAGCAGTTCTTC.